The sequence of this T cell receptor (beta chain) was determined in a study of cytomegalovirus exposure and HLA in healthy donors. In regard to this clone: Its specificity is not known.

V lost 4 bases to trimming and J lost 0 bases, with 15 bases between them. The CDR3 length is 16 residues. Looked up from germline, CDR1 is SGHTA and CDR2 is FQGNSA. Study findings and constraints: A few V segments could not be told apart, such as TRBV6-2 and TRBV6-3, and were left out. Presence/absence analyses treated sequencing depth as roughly uniform across donors. Later genetic work tied a missense DCLRE1C variant to beta-chain V and J trimming. HLA allele associations emerged for fewer than 20,000 TCR beta sequences in a later analysis, at 0.05 false discovery rate.

PCR used 60 Vbeta primers and 13 Jbeta primers. Sequenced by immunoSEQ multiplex PCR; TCRdb stores in-frame clones only, minus some. Among about 74,000 clones listed, 60% to 75% were seen once. The gene calls are TRBV7-2 and TRBJ1-1; D possibly corresponds to TRBD1 (6 bases). Material: PBMCs. The clonotype comes from a woman aged 40 to 50 in good health and CMV-seropositive. The CDR3 coding sequence is TGTGCCAGCAGCTCACAGGGTCCCACGATGAACACTGAAGCTTTCTTT. Protein: CASSSQGPTMNTEAFF.